This T cell receptor (beta chain) comes out of a study of cytomegalovirus exposure and HLA in healthy donors. Overall study context: Early released data had approximately 86 million unique TCRs, all coming from HLA-typed donors.

Use of 60 Vbeta and 13 Jbeta primers characterized the PCR. Using immunoSEQ multiplex PCR, the repertoire was profiled, and TCRdb retains in-frame clones only, with some absent. The sample carries 85,000 to 100,000 clones, about nine tenths recorded once. Trimming removed 5 bases from V and 3 bases from J, with 8 bases in between. Germline V lookup: CDR1 SEHNR, CDR2 FQNEAQ (reference sequence). CDR3 length: 12 amino acids. Overall study findings and caveats: Reported performance of the classifier showed diagnosis of cytomegalovirus status with high specificity and sensitivity. In a later analysis, TCR beta V- and J-gene trimming was associated with a missense DCLRE1C variant.

A few counts support this clone. Its antigen is not known. The J gene is TRBJ2-7, the V gene TRBV7-9; no clear D gene. The TCR comes from a man younger than 40 in good health and CMV-seropositive. The sample consisted of PBMCs. In DNA form, the CDR3 reads TGTGCCAGCAGCCCCGGAGACTACGAGCAGTACTTC. It translates to CASSPGDYEQYF.